Each of the 8 T cell receptor beta chains below was sequenced from the same sample in a study of CD8+ T cells in alopecia areata. Sequencing used cDNA as its template, made by extracting RNA and reverse transcribing it. The table came from immunoSEQ multiplex PCR; TCRdb's copy has only in-frame clones and leaves some out. The table records over 14,000 clones, 45% to 60% of them present only once. In a group of about 5 patients, CD4+ cells were sorted into CD25+CD127- cells. The sample comprised CD4+ Tregs sorted from blood. The receptors originated from a human donor with alopecia areata.

This clone was observed a few times. The CDR3 DNA sequence: TGTGCCAGCAGCTTACAGGGCAATCAGCCCCAGCATTTT. As protein: CASSLQGNQPQHF. The gene calls are TRBV7-2 and TRBJ1-5; no reliable D call. The V gene lost 2 bases and the J gene lost 2 bases, with 4 bases spanning the gap. Germline CDR1 SGHTA, CDR2 FQGNSA. The CDR3 is 13 residues long.

This sequence joins TRBV5-4 and TRBJ2-5, with D possibly called TRBD1 or TRBD2 (5 bases each). V dropped 0 bases and J dropped 1 base, with 16 bases sitting between them. The CDR3 runs to 17 residues. In germline, CDR1 is SGHNT, CDR2 YYREEE (reference sequence). CDR3 in amino acids: CASSLGGGRRFQETQYF. Here the CDR3 DNA reads TGTGCCAGCAGCTTGGGTGGGGGAAGACGTTTCCAAGAGACCCAGTACTTC.

V and J are TRBV9 and TRBJ1-1; D gene ambiguous. Trimming stripped 4 bases from V and 1 base from J, with 14 bases between. The CDR3 runs to 15 residues. The V gene's germline CDR1 is SGDLS and CDR2 YYNGEE. Written as DNA, the CDR3 is TGTGCCAGCAGCCCATTGGTACGGGGGAACACTGAAGCTTTCTTT. It codes for CASSPLVRGNTEAFF.

The V call is TRBV7-9, the J call TRBJ2-3; no clear D. The length of the CDR3 is 12 residues. Per germline, CDR1 SEHNR and CDR2 FQNEAQ (reference sequence). The V end was cut by 3 bases, the J end by 6 bases, with 7 bases between. CDR3 residues: CASSFDADTQYF. The CDR3 nucleotides are TGTGCCAGCAGCTTTGACGCTGATACGCAGTATTTT.

The V and J genes are TRBV30 and TRBJ1-6; D remains unclear. The CDR3 is made up of 17 amino acids. V was trimmed by 3 bases and J by 0 bases, leaving 15 bases between them. Germline CDR1 GTSNPN, CDR2 SVGIG (reference sequence). The CDR3 DNA sequence: TGTGCCTGGAGCCGTATTAGAAGGAGCTCCTATAATTCACCCCTCCACTTT. Protein sequence: CAWSRIRRSSYNSPLHF.

This chain joins TRBV9 and TRBJ1-3; D is possibly TRBD1 (5 bases). The CDR3 is made up of 15 amino acids. Germline CDR1 SGDLS, CDR2 YYNGEE. The ends were cut back, 8 bases at V and 0 bases at J, with 15 bases in the middle. CDR3 amino acids: CASSPGDYSGNTIYF. In nucleotides, the CDR3 is TGTGCCAGTTCTCCCGGGGACTACTCTGGAAACACCATATATTTT.

The chain is built from TRBV7-9 and TRBJ1-4; D possibly corresponds to TRBD1 (5 bases). Germline V gene data show CDR1 as SEHNR and CDR2 as FQNEAQ (reference sequence). The CDR3 is made up of 16 amino acids. Trimming cost V 3 bases and J 8 bases, with 19 bases left between them. The CDR3 reads CASSFFPGGRVEKLFF. The CDR3 coding sequence is TGTGCCAGCAGCTTTTTTCCCGGCGGCAGGGTGGAAAAACTGTTTTTT.

The V gene is TRBV7-9, the J gene TRBJ2-5; the match to TRBD1 covers 7 bases. Germline V gives CDR1 SEHNR, CDR2 FQNEAQ (reference sequence). This CDR3 has 12 amino acids. V shed 4 bases, J shed 5 bases, and the junction held 1 base outside the gene matches. CDR3 coding DNA: TGTGCCAGCAGCTCCAGGGGGGAGACCCAGTACTTC. This gives the protein CASSSRGETQYF. The full variable domain, in which reference TRBV7-9 and TRBJ2-5 provide the parts outside the CDR3, is DTGVSQNPRHKITKRGQNVTFRCDPISEHNRLYWYRQTLGQGPEFLTYFQNEAQLEKSRLLSDRFSAERPKGSFSTLEIQRTEQGDSAMYLCASSSRGETQYFGPGTRLLVL.